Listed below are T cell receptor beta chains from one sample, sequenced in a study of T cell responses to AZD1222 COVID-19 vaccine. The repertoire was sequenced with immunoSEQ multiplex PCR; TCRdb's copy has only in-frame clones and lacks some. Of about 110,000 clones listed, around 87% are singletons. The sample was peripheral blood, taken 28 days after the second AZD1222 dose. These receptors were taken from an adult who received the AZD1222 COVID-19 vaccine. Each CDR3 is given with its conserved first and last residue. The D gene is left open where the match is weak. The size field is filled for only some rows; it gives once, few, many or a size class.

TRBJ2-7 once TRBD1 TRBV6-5 CASRTGGPYEQYF TGTGCCAGCAGGACAGGGGGACCCTACGAGCAGTACTTC
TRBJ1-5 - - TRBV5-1 CASSLDGSGRNQPQHF TGCGCCAGCAGCTTGGATGGAAGTGGGCGGAATCAGCCCCAGCATTTT
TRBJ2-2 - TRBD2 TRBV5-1 CASSLDGGRATGELFF TGCGCCAGCAGCTTGGACGGCGGGAGGGCCACCGGGGAGCTGTTTTTT
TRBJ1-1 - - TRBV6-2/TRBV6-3 CASSYSTFEAAFF TGTGCCAGCAGTTACTCGACATTCGAAGCAGCTTTCTTT
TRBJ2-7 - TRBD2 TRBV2 CASIIAGREQYF TGTGCCAGCATCATAGCGGGTCGAGAGCAGTACTTC
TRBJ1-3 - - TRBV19 CASSLVLLSGNTIYF TGTGCCAGTAGCCTTGTCTTACTCTCTGGAAACACCATATATTTT
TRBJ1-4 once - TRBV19 CASSTLGRATNEKLFF TGTGCCAGTAGTACCCTGGGCAGAGCAACTAATGAAAAACTGTTTTTT
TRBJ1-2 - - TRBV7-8 CASSLEQGLFYGYTF TGTGCCAGCAGCTTAGAACAGGGTCTTTTCTATGGCTACACCTTC
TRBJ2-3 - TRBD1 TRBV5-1 CASSPGTGLGDTQYF TGCGCCAGCAGCCCCGGGACAGGGTTGGGAGATACGCAGTATTTT
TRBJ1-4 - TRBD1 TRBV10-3 CAIRGTGYEKLFF TGTGCCATCAGAGGGACAGGATATGAAAAACTGTTTTTT
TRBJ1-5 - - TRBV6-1 CASSEQYSNQPQHF TGTGCCAGCAGTGAACAGTATAGCAATCAGCCCCAGCATTTT
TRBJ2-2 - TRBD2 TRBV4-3 CASSQDYPGLAGTGELFF TGCGCCAGCAGCCAAGATTACCCCGGGCTAGCGGGCACTGGGGAGCTGTTTTTT
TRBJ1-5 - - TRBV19 CASRPLLGGGQPQHF TGTGCCAGTAGACCACTCTTGGGGGGGGGTCAGCCCCAGCATTTT
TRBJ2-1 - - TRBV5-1 CASSGDNSSYNEQFF TGCGCCAGCAGCGGTGATAATAGCTCCTACAATGAGCAGTTCTTC
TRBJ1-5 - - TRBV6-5 CASSKQGNQPQHF TGTGCCAGCAGTAAACAGGGTAATCAGCCCCAGCATTTT
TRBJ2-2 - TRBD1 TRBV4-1 CASSQIALLAGGTGELFF TGCGCCAGCAGCCAAATTGCCCTCTTGGCAGGGGGCACCGGGGAGCTGTTTTTT
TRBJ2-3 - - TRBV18 CASSPTQENTQYF TGTGCCAGCTCACCAACGCAGGAAAATACGCAGTATTTT
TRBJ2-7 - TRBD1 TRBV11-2 CASSLDRSSGTGAYEQYF TGTGCCAGCAGCTTAGATCGGTCCTCCGGGACAGGGGCCTACGAGCAGTACTTC
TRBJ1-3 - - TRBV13 CASSLRLGRNSGNTIYF TGTGCCAGCAGCTTGAGGTTAGGACGGAACTCTGGAAACACCATATATTTT
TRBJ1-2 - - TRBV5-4 CASSLWRSGPNYGYTF TGTGCCAGCAGCTTGTGGAGGTCCGGGCCGAACTATGGCTACACCTTC
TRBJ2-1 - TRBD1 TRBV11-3 CASSSGTGPHEQFF TGTGCCAGCAGTTCCGGGACAGGGCCACATGAGCAGTTCTTC
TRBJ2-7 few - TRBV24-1 CATSAPSLGSKQYF TGTGCCACCAGTGCCCCTTCGCTTGGGAGCAAGCAGTACTTC
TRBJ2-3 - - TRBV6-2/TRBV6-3 CASSYWGVTDTQYF TGTGCCAGCAGTTACTGGGGGGTAACAGATACGCAGTATTTT
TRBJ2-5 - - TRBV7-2 CASSLQGRETQYF TGTGCCAGCAGCTTACAGGGCCGAGAGACCCAGTACTTC
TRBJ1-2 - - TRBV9 CASSDSYGYTF TGTGCCAGCAGCGACTCTTATGGCTACACCTTC
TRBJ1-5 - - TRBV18 CASSPVQPQHF TGTGCCAGCTCACCAGTCCAACCCCAGCATTTT
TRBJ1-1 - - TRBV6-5 CASTKQGRNTEAFF TGTGCCAGCACCAAACAGGGTAGGAACACTGAAGCTTTCTTT
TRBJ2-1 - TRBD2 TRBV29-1 CSAGGGGPWSEQFF TGCAGCGCTGGGGGCGGGGGGCCCTGGAGTGAGCAGTTCTTC
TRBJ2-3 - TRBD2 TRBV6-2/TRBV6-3 CASSYGLAGGLHTQYF TGTGCCAGCAGTTACGGGTTAGCGGGAGGTCTCCATACGCAGTATTTT
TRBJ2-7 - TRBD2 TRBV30 CAWSVRGGSYEQYF TGTGCCTGGAGTGTCCGGGGGGGGTCCTACGAGCAGTACTTC
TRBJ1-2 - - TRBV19 CASSISSNYGYTF TGTGCCAGTAGTATTAGTTCTAACTATGGCTACACCTTC
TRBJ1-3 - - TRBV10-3 CAISESNRVGNTIYF TGTGCCATCAGTGAGTCAAACAGGGTGGGAAACACCATATATTTT
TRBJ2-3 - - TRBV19 CATSNTGQGTQYF TGTGCCACCTCGAATACGGGCCAGGGTACGCAGTATTTT
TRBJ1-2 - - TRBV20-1 CSAKRYYGYTF TGCAGTGCTAAAAGATACTATGGCTACACCTTC
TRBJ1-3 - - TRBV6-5 CASTKQGPGNTIYF TGTGCCAGCACCAAACAGGGTCCTGGAAACACCATATATTTT
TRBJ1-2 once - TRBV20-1 CSASLPRRDGYTF TGCAGTGCTAGTTTGCCCCGAAGGGATGGCTACACCTTC
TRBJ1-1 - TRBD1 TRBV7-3 CASSSRDRGLSEAFF TGTGCCAGCAGCTCCCGGGACAGGGGGTTGTCTGAAGCTTTCTTT
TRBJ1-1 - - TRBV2 CASSTLGGGTSEAFF TGTGCCAGCAGTACCTTGGGGGGGGGAACTAGTGAAGCTTTCTTT
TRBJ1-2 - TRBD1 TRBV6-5 CASSPQGNQGYTF TGTGCCAGCAGTCCACAGGGGAATCAAGGCTACACCTTC
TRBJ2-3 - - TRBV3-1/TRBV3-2 CASSQGEGKADTQYF TGTGCCAGCAGCCAAGGCGAAGGTAAGGCAGATACGCAGTATTTT
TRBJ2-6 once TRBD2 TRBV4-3 CASSQDLSGGAGGANVLTF TGCGCCAGCAGCCAAGATCTTTCGGGGGGGGCCGGTGGGGCCAACGTCCTGACTTTC
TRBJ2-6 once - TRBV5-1 CASSLGGRDNVLTF TGCGCCAGCAGCTTGGGAGGAAGGGACAACGTCCTGACTTTC
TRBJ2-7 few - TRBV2 CASSEIGYEQYF TGTGCCAGCAGTGAAATAGGGTACGAGCAGTACTTC
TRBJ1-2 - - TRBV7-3 CASAGGGGDGYTF TGTGCCAGCGCCGGAGGTGGGGGCGACGGCTACACCTTC
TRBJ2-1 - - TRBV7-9 CASSLASGPYNEQFF TGTGCCAGCAGCTTAGCGAGCGGACCCTACAATGAGCAGTTCTTC
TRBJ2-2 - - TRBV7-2 CASSYYGSGELFF TGTGCCAGCAGCTATTACGGGTCAGGGGAGCTGTTTTTT
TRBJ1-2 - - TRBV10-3 CAIRPGLDYGYTF TGTGCCATCAGGCCGGGACTCGACTATGGCTACACCTTC
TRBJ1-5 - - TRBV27 CASRRSVGGDQPQHF TGTGCCAGCAGACGGTCCGTGGGGGGCGATCAGCCCCAGCATTTT
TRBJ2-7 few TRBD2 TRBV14 CASSFQRERGEQYF TGTGCCAGCAGCTTTCAGCGGGAGAGGGGCGAGCAGTACTTC